This is a list of T cell receptor beta chains from one sample in a study of T-cell memory formation after mild COVID-19. Each CDR3 protein is one row after TCRdb ran MiXCR on the 5' RACE reads. This repertoire shows some 300,000 distinct CDR3 sequences, 20% to 25% found once; its top ten account for under 25%. Sequences were obtained from PBMCs or a T cell subset sorted from them (not recorded which). These receptors originate from a young man who had mild COVID-19 (a few samples of this study predate the infection). Cell type and time point are not known. The conserved cysteine and the conserved F or W are not part of the CDR3 here.

cdr3_length	v_call	j_call	cdr3_aa
12	TRBV11-2	TRBJ2-3	ASSSGGLADTQY
15	TRBV5-1	TRBJ2-3	ASSWHLRDRVADTQY
13	TRBV15	TRBJ2-3	ATSSVGRDTDTQY
9	TRBV6-2/TRBV6-3	TRBJ2-1	ASEDGGLLV
15	TRBV5-5	TRBJ1-4	ASRAPGTVATNEKLF
16	TRBV4-3	TRBJ1-6	ASSQAGGQGSYNSPLH
10	TRBV4-1	TRBJ2-7	ASSTTGSEQY
11	TRBV20-1	TRBJ2-6	SARRSGANVLT
11	TRBV5-1	TRBJ2-5	ASSPHLQETQY
13	TRBV5-1	TRBJ1-4	ASSVDSATNEKLF
14	TRBV19	TRBJ2-5	ASSSPRTGYQETQY
12	TRBV7-9	TRBJ2-5	ASRDTGGVETQY
9	TRBV20-1	TRBJ1-2	SASGQYGYT
15	TRBV7-3	TRBJ2-1	ASSTRTSGVVDNEQF
11	TRBV6-2/TRBV6-3	TRBJ1-1	ASITDRDTEAF
10	TRBV7-9	TRBJ1-4	ASGRDSEKLF
10	TRBV5-1	TRBJ2-5	ASSDSQETQY
15	TRBV6-5	TRBJ1-1	ASISIGGGGVNTEAF
13	TRBV7-9	TRBJ2-7	ASSWGQGRNYEQY
13	TRBV4-3	TRBJ2-5	ASSLRTSGSETQY
13	TRBV30	TRBJ2-1	AWSVGTGGYNEQF
14	TRBV4-1	TRBJ2-5	ATSFEPTDAQETQY
12	TRBV5-1	TRBJ1-5	ASSLGDLNQPQH
12	TRBV12-3/TRBV12-4	TRBJ1-6	ASSPGTGVSPLH
13	TRBV5-6	TRBJ2-5	ASRQLSRGGETQY
13	TRBV11-2	TRBJ2-5	ASSGQGAGLETQY
13	TRBV4-1	TRBJ1-4	ASSQVGTTNEKLF
12	TRBV20-1	TRBJ1-1	SASRTQSNTEAF
12	TRBV7-2	TRBJ1-1	ASSFRTANTEAF
12	TRBV4-1	TRBJ2-3	ASSQFVSTDTQY
14	TRBV20-1	TRBJ1-6	SARTATTGSNSPLH
13	TRBV12-3/TRBV12-4	TRBJ2-1	ASSLRRGGLGEQF
12	TRBV7-2	TRBJ1-1	ASSLDRHHTEAF
10	TRBV20-1	TRBJ1-3	SARVTGNTIY
13	TRBV2	TRBJ1-5	ASSEGRGRDQPQH
14	TRBV7-6	TRBJ1-2	ASSPTPGSSYYGYT
13	TRBV7-6	TRBJ2-5	ASSLPTSGGGTQY